This T cell receptor (beta chain) came from a study of T cell changes during pregnancy in multiple sclerosis. The CDR3 runs to 18 residues. V lost 6 bases and J lost 6, with 30 bases in between. The germline V gene has CDR1 MNHEY and CDR2 SMNVEV (reference sequence). The repertoire was sequenced with immunoSEQ multiplex PCR; TCRdb's copy has only in-frame clones and lacks some. The profile shows 55,000 to 85,000 clones, more than 90% of them singletons. This sequence originates from a female donor with multiple sclerosis, enrolled in a pregnancy study. The rearrangement joins TRBV27 to TRBJ2-7; tentative D call: TRBD2 (6 bases). The starting material was peripheral blood, obtained in the third trimester of pregnancy. The CDR3 spells CASSPSGTFSTSPGEQYF. DNA for the CDR3: TGTGCCAGCAGCCCCTCCGGGACTTTCTCCACCTCGCCCGGCGAGCAGTACTTC.